The present TCR beta chain was sequenced within a study of T cells after yellow fever vaccination. Across the whole study: With SMART-Seq v4 Ultra Low Input, the fractions containing low cell numbers were prepared. Whole-study results and caveats: Compared with primary, the secondary response was weaker and peaked at day 5, not 15. Post-booster repertoires again held most primary-vaccination clones (about 96% CD4, 88% CD8).

TCRdb redid the calling of the 5' RACE reads with MiXCR, one entry per CDR3 protein. Of a few hundred thousand distinct CDR3 sequences listed, approximately 6.3% are singletons. The germline V and J ends were trimmed by 3 bases and 6 bases, with 8 bases remaining between them. CDR3 length equals 13 residues. The V gene's germline CDR1 is LNHDA and CDR2 SQIVND (reference sequence). Comment on this clonotype: No antigen is known for it.

The sequence derives from a young man who received the YFV17D yellow fever vaccine. The specimen was CD4+ T cells sorted from PBMCs, collected on the day of the yellow fever booster vaccination. This chain joins TRBV19 and TRBJ2-2; the D gene is possibly TRBD2 (6 bases). The CDR3 is CASSMSGAGELFF. The DNA for the CDR3 is TGTGCCAGTAGTATGTCGGGAGCCGGGGAGCTGTTTTTT.